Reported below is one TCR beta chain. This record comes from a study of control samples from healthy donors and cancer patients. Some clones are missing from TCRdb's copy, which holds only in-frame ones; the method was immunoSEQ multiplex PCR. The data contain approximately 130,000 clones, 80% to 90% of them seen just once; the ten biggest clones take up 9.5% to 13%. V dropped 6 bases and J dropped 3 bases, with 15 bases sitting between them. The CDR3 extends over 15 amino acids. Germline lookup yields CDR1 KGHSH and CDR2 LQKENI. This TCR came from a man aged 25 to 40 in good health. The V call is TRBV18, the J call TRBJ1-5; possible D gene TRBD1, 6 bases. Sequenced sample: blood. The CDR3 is CASSTGQSPNQPQHF. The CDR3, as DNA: TGTGCCAGCTCGACTGGACAGAGCCCCAATCAGCCCCAGCATTTT.